This note documents a single TCR beta chain sequence. The source of the sample is a study of blood T cell repertoires in COVID-19. Looking at the study overall: For recovered donors of Cohort 3, there were two negative PCRs, clearance, or symptom resolution. Whether acute or convalescent, the COVID-19 samples came from the United States, Italy and Spain. From T cells, B-cell-depleted T cells, or PBMCs came the material, which was cDNA or gDNA.

The repertoire was sequenced with immunoSEQ multiplex PCR; TCRdb's copy has only in-frame clones and lacks some. The sample contains some 300,000 clones, more than 75% of which appear only once. Participants reported their clinical history, and cohort assignment relied on those reports. This TCR was sampled from a woman between 55 and 75 years old in a cohort exposed to, infected with or recovered from COVID-19 (not recorded which). Sequenced: PBMCs or T cells enriched from blood (not recorded which).

CDR3 coding DNA: TGTGCCAGTAGTATAGACAGGGTAAATCAGCCCCAGCATTTT. Protein product: CASSIDRVNQPQHF. The chain recombines TRBV19 with TRBJ1-5; the D gene is possibly TRBD1 (5 bases). The germline V gene has CDR1 LNHDA and CDR2 SQIVND (reference sequence). V lost 0 bases and J lost 4, with 7 bases in between. The CDR3 covers 14 residues.